The clone carrying this T cell receptor (beta chain) was seen many times. Its specificity is unknown. Trimming took off 4 bases at V and 4 bases at J, with 14 bases between the two ends. In germline, CDR1 is LGHDT, CDR2 YNNKEL (reference sequence). The CDR3 runs to 14 residues. This sample is drawn from a study of regulatory T cells in long-lasting Graves disease. Study context: A definition of persistent Graves' disease required over 5 years of antithyroid drugs plus positive TSH receptor antibodies.

The time point denotes: persistent/refractory GD, antithyroid drugs over 5 years with positive TRAb. The authors made the TCR library using RNA they extracted from PBMCs. Diagnoses of Graves' disease were made by American Thyroid Association guidelines. Library construction for TCR beta used iRepertoire HTBI primers and Arm-PCR of CDR3 regions. TCRdb re-called the multiplex PCR reads with MiXCR, one entry per CDR3 protein. The profile shows under 450,000 distinct CDR3 sequences, 20% to 25% of them singletons. Study-level points and caveats: Persistent-disease Graves' patients showed less TCR diversity than new cases. With some 2,700 shared public clonotypes, persistent patients exceeded new patients, who shared roughly 920.

Specimen: peripheral blood mononuclear cells (PBMCs), collected when the disease was refractory, from a patient treated with antithyroid drugs. This chain uses TRBV3-1 with TRBJ2-7; D is possibly TRBD1 or TRBD2 (6 bases each). This clonotype was sampled from a female donor with Graves disease. The chain's CDR3 is CASSRSGGGYEQYF. CDR3 coding DNA: TGTGCCAGCAGCCGTAGTGGAGGGGGGTACGAGCAGTACTTC.